This T cell receptor (beta chain) was sequenced for a study of T cell responses to AZD1222 COVID-19 vaccine. Study conclusions and caveats: Repertoires were obtained only post-peak T cell response. Two AZD1222 administrations were followed by greater Spike-specific TCR breadth and depth. Vaccine-associated CD4 TCRs spanned spike, dominant at 160-218 and 743-854. Donors were mostly white British, more females; clonal diversity possibly underestimated.

Per germline, CDR1 LNHDA and CDR2 SQIVND (reference sequence). This CDR3 region has 15 residues. V trimming: 5 bases; J trimming: 0 bases; junction bases outside the gene matches: 3. Points on this clone: Its antigen remains unknown.

Sequencing used immunoSEQ multiplex PCR; TCRdb keeps in-frame clones, though not all of them. Of about 130,000 clones in the sample, roughly nine tenths were seen once. This sample comprised peripheral blood, obtained on day 0 of AZD1222 vaccination. This TCR was sampled from an adult in good health. The genes are TRBV19 and TRBJ2-2; 7 bases are a match to TRBD1. CDR3 sequence: CASSRTGPNTGELFF. The CDR3 DNA reads as TGTGCCAGTAGTCGGACAGGCCCGAACACCGGGGAGCTGTTTTTT. Full variable domain (remainder filled in from reference TRBV19 and TRBJ2-2): DGGITQSPKYLFRKEGQNVTLSCEQNLNHDAMYWYRQDPGQGLRLIYYSQIVNDFQKGDIAEGYSVSREKKESFPLTVTSAQKNPTAFYLCASSRTGPNTGELFFGEGSRLTVL.